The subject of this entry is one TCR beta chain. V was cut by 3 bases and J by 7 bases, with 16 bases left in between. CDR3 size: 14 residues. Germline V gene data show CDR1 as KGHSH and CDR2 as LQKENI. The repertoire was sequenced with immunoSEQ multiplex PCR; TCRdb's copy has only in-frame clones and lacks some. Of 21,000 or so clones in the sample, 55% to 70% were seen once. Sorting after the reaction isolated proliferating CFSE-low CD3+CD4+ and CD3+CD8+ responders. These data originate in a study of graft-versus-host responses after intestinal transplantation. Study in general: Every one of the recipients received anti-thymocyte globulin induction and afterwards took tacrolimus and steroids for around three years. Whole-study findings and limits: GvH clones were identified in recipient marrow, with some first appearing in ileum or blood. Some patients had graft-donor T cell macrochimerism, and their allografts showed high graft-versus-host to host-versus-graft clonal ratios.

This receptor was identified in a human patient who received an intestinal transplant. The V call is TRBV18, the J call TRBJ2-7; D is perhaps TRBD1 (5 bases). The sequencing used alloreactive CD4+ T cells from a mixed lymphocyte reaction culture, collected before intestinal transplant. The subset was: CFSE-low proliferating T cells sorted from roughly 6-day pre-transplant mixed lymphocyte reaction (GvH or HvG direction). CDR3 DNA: TGTGCCAGCTCACCCCTTGGGGCTGAAGTGGAGCAGTACTTC. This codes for CASSPLGAEVEQYF.